The next 30 T cell receptor beta chains were all read from a single sample in a study of blood T cell repertoires in COVID-19. Generated by immunoSEQ multiplex PCR, the TCRdb table keeps only in-frame clones and is missing some. This sample has tens of thousands of clones, with about 74% found just once. Sequenced: peripheral blood. The receptors derive from a man aged 65-85 years with COVID-19, enrolled during active disease.

The rearrangement uses TRBV7-9 and TRBJ1-4, with D maybe TRBD1 (5 bases). The CDR3 runs to 15 residues. Per the germline V gene, CDR1 is SEHNR and CDR2 is FQNEAQ (reference sequence). Deletions cut 3 bases from V and 4 bases from J, with 12 bases between. In nucleotides, the CDR3 is TGTGCCAGCAGCTTCAGGGAACGCGGTAATGAAAAACTGTTTTTT. It is translated as CASSFRERGNEKLFF.

The chain has TRBV19 and TRBJ1-1, with D tentatively TRBD1 (5 bases). The germline gives CDR1 LNHDA, CDR2 SQIVND (reference sequence). Trimming took off 8 bases at V and 0 bases at J, with 10 bases between the two ends. The CDR3 length is 13 residues. The CDR3 loop reads CASGAGVNTEAFF. In nucleotides, the CDR3 is TGTGCCAGTGGCGCGGGGGTGAACACTGAAGCTTTCTTT.

The V call is TRBV28, the J call TRBJ2-1, with 15 bases that match TRBD2. Germline assignment: CDR1 MDHEN and CDR2 SYDVKM. CDR3 length equals 19 residues. V lost 4 bases and J lost 0; bases outside the gene matches: 7. CDR3 in amino acids: CASSSGLAGGLRSYNEQFF. Written as DNA, the CDR3 is TGTGCCAGCAGTTCTGGACTAGCGGGAGGGCTCCGCTCCTACAATGAGCAGTTCTTC.

This clone was seen a handful of times. V gene TRBV29-1 combines with J gene TRBJ2-1, with TRBD2 identical over 12 bases. Germline lookup yields CDR1 SQVTM and CDR2 ANQGSEA. The CDR3 runs to 13 residues. V shed 8 bases and J 7 bases; nucleotides not matched to a gene: 6. This CDR3 is CSSRTSGINEQFF. The CDR3 nucleotides read TGCAGCTCCAGGACTAGCGGGATAAATGAGCAGTTCTTC.

J is TRBJ1-1 and V is TRBV11-1, with D unclear. The CDR3 has 14 residues. The V gene lost 5 bases and the J gene lost 9 bases, with 19 bases spanning the gap. CDR1 and CDR2 (germline): SGHAT, FQDESV (reference sequence). CDR3 DNA: TGTGCCAGCAGCCCGAACGGCATCTCTAGTAAAGCTTTCTTT. Translation gives CASSPNGISSKAFF. The entire variable domain, with the rest obtained from reference TRBV11-1 and TRBJ1-1, is as follows: EAEVAQSPRYKITEKSQAVAFWCDPISGHATLYWYRQILGQGPELLVQFQDESVVDDSQLPKDRFSAERLKGVDSTLKIQPAELGDSAMYLCASSPNGISSKAFFGQGTRLTVV.

The rearrangement links TRBV25-1 to TRBJ1-1, with a weak D call TRBD1 (6 bases). V lost 6 bases and J lost 3, with 14 bases in between. Germline V gives CDR1 MGHDK, CDR2 SYGVNS. CDR3 length: 14 residues. CDR3 protein: CASSNPGAYTEAFF. The DNA of the CDR3 is TGTGCCAGCAGCAACCCAGGGGCTTACACTGAAGCTTTCTTT.

CDR3 sequence (DNA): TGTGCCAGCAGTTCGGAGACAGGGTCCTATGGCTACACCTTC. Translated, it gives CASSSETGSYGYTF. The chain has TRBV27 and TRBJ1-2; TRBD1 matches at 7 bases. Germline CDR1 reads MNHEY; CDR2 reads SMNVEV (reference sequence). This CDR3 contains 14 residues. Germline trimming cut 4 bases from V and 4 bases from J; bases unmatched to any gene: 6.

V gene TRBV9 combines with J gene TRBJ1-1; the D is unclear. The CDR3 is 14 amino acids. Trimming removed 3 bases at V and 1 base at J, with 10 bases between. The germline CDR1 and CDR2 sequences are SGDLS and YYNGEE. In nucleotides, the CDR3 is TGTGCCAGCAGCGCGATCCCAGAGAACACTGAAGCTTTCTTT. Protein: CASSAIPENTEAFF.

V usage is TRBV5-1 and J usage is TRBJ2-1; TRBD1 agrees at 7 bases. V shed 0 bases, J shed 6 bases, and the junction held 6 bases outside the gene matches. The CDR3 has 15 residues. In germline, CDR1 is SGHRS, CDR2 YFSETQ. As DNA, the CDR3 is TGCGCCAGCAGCTTGGGGGACAGAGTCCGCAATGAGCAGTTCTTC. Its protein is CASSLGDRVRNEQFF.

The chain recombines TRBV9 with TRBJ1-1; no clear D gene. The CDR3 length is 15 residues. V dropped 4 bases and J dropped 0 bases, with 13 bases sitting between them. CDR1 is SGDLS and CDR2 is YYNGEE in the germline V gene. CDR3 protein: CASSRVSHMNTEAFF. In DNA, the CDR3 is TGTGCCAGCAGCAGAGTTAGCCATATGAACACTGAAGCTTTCTTT.

This rearrangement joins TRBV28 to TRBJ2-1; TRBD1 matches at 9 bases. Germline trimming cut 3 bases from V and 8 bases from J; bases unmatched to any gene: 5. The CDR3 has 14 amino acids. Germline CDR1 and CDR2: MDHEN and SYDVKM. The DNA for the CDR3 is TGTGCCAGCAGTTTGGGGGACAGGGCTGATGAGCAGTTCTTC. This codes for CASSLGDRADEQFF.

This clone was detected only once. This chain connects TRBV18 to TRBJ2-2; 7 nucleotides line up with TRBD2. Germline CDR1 KGHSH, CDR2 LQKENI. The CDR3 runs 16 residues. V dropped 6 bases and J dropped 0; count of bases not matched to a gene: 7. The DNA of the CDR3 is TGTGCCAGCTCGCCGCGACTAGCCGCGAACACCGGGGAGCTGTTTTTT. It yields the protein CASSPRLAANTGELFF.

The table lists this clone with a few counts. The gene calls are TRBV19 and TRBJ2-7; a weak D match, TRBD1 (7 bases). Trimming left V 10 bases short and J 3 bases short, with 13 bases between. There are 12 residues in the CDR3. CDR1 is LNHDA, CDR2 SQIVND, per germline (reference sequence). The DNA of the CDR3 is TGTGCCATTTCAGGGGGAGGCTACGAGCAGTACTTC. Translation gives CAISGGGYEQYF.

The rearrangement joins TRBV5-1 to TRBJ1-6; possibly TRBD1 for D (5 bases). Germline values: CDR1 SGHRS, CDR2 YFSETQ. The V end lost 4 bases, the J end lost 6 bases, and 11 bases lay between the germline ends. There are 14 residues in the CDR3. CDR3 nucleotides: TGCGCCAGCAGCCCGACAGCCACTAATTCACCCCTCCACTTT. It translates to CASSPTATNSPLHF.

This clone was counted a few times. V is TRBV6-4 and J is TRBJ1-1; D unresolved. The V and J ends lost 4 bases and 1 base respectively, with 10 bases between them. Germline assignment: CDR1 MRHNA and CDR2 SNTAGT. The CDR3 spans 14 residues. DNA for the CDR3: TGTGCCAGCAGTGCCAGCGAGTGGAACACTGAAGCTTTCTTT. This translates into CASSASEWNTEAFF.

V is TRBV7-3 and J is TRBJ1-2; 7 bases line up with TRBD1. Germline V gene data show CDR1 as SGHTA and CDR2 as FQGTGA. The junction had 5 bases not matched to a gene; V was cut back by 2 bases and J by 5 bases. CDR3 length: 14 amino acids. In nucleotides, the CDR3 is TGTGCCAGCAGCTTAGGAGACAGGGCGTATGGCTACACCTTC. It encodes CASSLGDRAYGYTF.

The chain is built from TRBV9 and TRBJ2-7; perhaps TRBD2 as D (6 bases). The CDR3 length is 15 residues. Trimming stripped 0 bases from V and 2 bases from J, with 12 bases between. Germline assignment: CDR1 SGDLS and CDR2 YYNGEE. In DNA, the CDR3 is TGTGCCAGCAGCGTAGGTAGCGGCAGAACCTACGAGCAGTACTTC. Encoded protein: CASSVGSGRTYEQYF.

In DNA, the CDR3 is TGCGCCAGCAGCTTGGTTGCAGGGGCCGTAGATACGCAGTATTTT. Amino acids: CASSLVAGAVDTQYF. V and J are TRBV5-1 and TRBJ2-3; D is perhaps TRBD1 (6 bases). CDR1 and CDR2 (germline): SGHRS, YFSETQ. The germline V and J ends were trimmed by 0 bases and 5 bases, with 13 bases remaining between them. CDR3 size: 15 residues.

The V gene is TRBV29-1, the J gene TRBJ2-7, with 9 bases aligning to TRBD2. This CDR3 contains 13 residues. The V segment lost 3 bases and the J segment 4 bases; nucleotides outside the gene matches: 4. The germline gives CDR1 SQVTM, CDR2 ANQGSEA. The CDR3 is CSVEGLAGYEQYF. The DNA of the CDR3 is TGCAGCGTTGAGGGTCTAGCGGGATACGAGCAGTACTTC.

V and J are TRBV14 and TRBJ1-2, with D unresolved. The germline V and J ends were trimmed by 3 bases and 3 bases, with 8 bases remaining between them. The CDR3 loop spans 13 amino acids. Per germline, CDR1 SGHDN and CDR2 FVKESK. DNA for the CDR3: TGTGCCAGCAGCCAGGGCCCTTACTATGGCTACACCTTC. It translates to CASSQGPYYGYTF.

CDR3 DNA: TGTGCCAGCACGACAGGTAATAGCAATCAGCCCCAGCATTTT. Protein sequence: CASTTGNSNQPQHF. This sequence joins TRBV27 and TRBJ1-5; D may be TRBD1 (6 bases). The CDR3 length is 14 residues. V lost 7 bases to trimming and J lost 0 bases, with 10 bases between them. Germline CDR1 MNHEY, CDR2 SMNVEV (reference sequence).

The chain employs TRBV9 and TRBJ2-3, with TRBD2 matching 9 bases. Germline trimming cut 4 bases from V and 6 bases from J; bases unmatched to any gene: 9. CDR1 is SGDLS and CDR2 is YYNGEE in the germline V gene. CDR3 length equals 15 residues. The CDR3 region is CASSPNSGSTDTQYF. In nucleotides, the CDR3 is TGTGCCAGCAGCCCCAATAGCGGGAGTACCGATACGCAGTATTTT.

The chain joins TRBV25-1 to TRBJ1-1, with 7 bases identical to TRBD1. Germline CDR1 MGHDK, CDR2 SYGVNS. J gave up 7 bases and V 2 bases, and 7 bases lay outside the gene matches. This CDR3 has 14 residues. The CDR3 coding sequence is TGTGCCAGCAGTGAAGACAGGGTCCTTAATGAAGCTTTCTTT. Protein sequence: CASSEDRVLNEAFF.

V is TRBV6-2 or TRBV6-3 and J is TRBJ2-3; tentatively, D is TRBD2 (5 bases). The CDR3 runs to 15 residues. Trimming cost V 6 bases and J 2 bases, with 15 bases left between them. Germline V gene lookup returns CDR1 MNHEY and CDR2 SVGEGT. CDR3 DNA: TGTGCCAGCAGCCGAGACGGGATAAACACAGATACGCAGTATTTT. Protein product: CASSRDGINTDTQYF.

The V and J genes are TRBV30 and TRBJ2-5; D perhaps matches TRBD2 (7 bases). Trimming pared 3 bases from V and 4 bases from J, leaving 12 bases between. Germline loops: CDR1 GTSNPN, CDR2 SVGIG (reference sequence). This CDR3 contains 13 residues. This CDR3 reads CAWRRRGGETQYF. The CDR3 bases are TGTGCCTGGAGGCGGAGGGGGGGAGAGACCCAGTACTTC.

This rearrangement joins TRBV7-9 to TRBJ1-6, with 8 bases matching TRBD1. CDR3 length: 15 residues. Germline-derived CDR1 and CDR2 are SEHNR and FQNEAQ (reference sequence). V shed 5 bases and J 10 bases; nucleotides not matched to a gene: 10. Written as DNA, the CDR3 is TGTGCCAGCAGCGGGCGGGACAGGAACATATCACCCCTCCACTTT. It yields the protein CASSGRDRNISPLHF.

This clone was seen a handful of times. The CDR3 DNA reads TGTGCCTGGAACTATAACGGAGGCAATGAGCAGTTCTTC. It is translated as CAWNYNGGNEQFF. V is TRBV30 and J is TRBJ2-1, with a tentative D call TRBD2 (5 bases). CDR3 size: 13 residues. Germline loops: CDR1 GTSNPN, CDR2 SVGIG (reference sequence). Trimming left V 4 bases short and J 6 bases short, with 13 bases between.

The rearrangement links TRBV7-2 to TRBJ2-1, with 14 bases aligning to TRBD2. The CDR3 has 14 amino acids. Germline CDR1 and CDR2: SGHTA and FQGNSA. The J segment lost 9 bases and the V segment lost 4 bases, leaving 2 bases of the junction unmatched. DNA of the CDR3: TGTGCCAGCAGCTCGGGACTAGCGGGAGTTGAGCAGTTCTTC. Its translation is CASSSGLAGVEQFF.

The rearrangement joins TRBV9 to TRBJ1-1; 11 bases agree with TRBD1. Germline V gives CDR1 SGDLS, CDR2 YYNGEE. The CDR3 totals 15 residues. V lost 0 bases, J lost 4 bases, and 2 bases stayed unmatched. The CDR3: CASSVGGTGGTEAFF. In nucleotides, the CDR3 is TGTGCCAGCAGCGTAGGAGGGACAGGGGGCACTGAAGCTTTCTTT.

About this clone itself: A junction end diverges from the germline sequence, so it may reflect a read error. V and J are TRBV27 and TRBJ1-1; D ambiguous. Germline V gene data show CDR1 as MNHEY and CDR2 as SMNVEV (reference sequence). The CDR3 runs to 12 residues. The CDR3: CASSYLNSEAFF. As DNA, the CDR3 is TGTGCCAGCTCTTATTTGAACAGTGAAGCTTTCTTT.